The entry below describes one T cell receptor beta chain. The data originate from a study of T cells in Graves' hyperthyroidism and ophthalmopathy. Diagnosis rested on symptoms, serum thyroxine and TRAb, thyroid ultrasound, and orbital computed tomography. Sample collection date corresponds to first hyperthyroidism diagnosis, prior to any ophthalmopathy symptoms. Fresh 10 ml peripheral blood yielded PBMCs. CDR3 length: 19 residues. Per the germline V gene, CDR1 is SGDLS and CDR2 is YYNGEE. V dropped 6 bases and J dropped 0; count of bases not matched to a gene: 18. The CDR3 regions of TCR beta were amplified from RNA transcripts. First-round RT-PCR targeting the TCR CDR3 was performed with the HTBI primer set. TCRdb re-analysed the multiplex PCR reads in MiXCR, keeping a single row per CDR3 protein. This sample has some 380,000 distinct CDR3 sequences; approximately 13% occur once, and the top ten carry around 21%.

The gene calls are TRBV9 and TRBJ2-1; 7 bases line up with TRBD1. This clonotype was obtained from a man under 40 with Graves' hyperthyroidism that later progressed to Graves' ophthalmopathy. Input material: blood. CDR3 nucleotides: TGTGCCAGCACCTCGGGACAGCCCCTTTACTTTAACTCCTACAATGAGCAGTTCTTC. This codes for CASTSGQPLYFNSYNEQFF.